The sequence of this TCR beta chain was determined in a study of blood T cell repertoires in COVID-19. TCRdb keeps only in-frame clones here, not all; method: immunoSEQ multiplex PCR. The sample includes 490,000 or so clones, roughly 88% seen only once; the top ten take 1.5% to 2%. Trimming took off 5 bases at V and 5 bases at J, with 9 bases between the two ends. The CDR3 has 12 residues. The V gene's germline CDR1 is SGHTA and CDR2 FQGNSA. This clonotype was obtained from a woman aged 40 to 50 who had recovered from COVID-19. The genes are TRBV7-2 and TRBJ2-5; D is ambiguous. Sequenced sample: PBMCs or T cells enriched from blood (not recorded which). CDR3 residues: CASSRSGETQYF. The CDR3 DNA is TGTGCCAGCAGCCGTTCCGGGGAGACCCAGTACTTC. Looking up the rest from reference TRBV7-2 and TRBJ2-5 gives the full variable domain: GAGVSQSPSNKVTEKGKDVELRCDPISGHTALYWYRQSLGQGLEFLIYFQGNSAPDKSGLPSDRFSAERTGGSVSTLTIQRTQQEDSAVYLCASSRSGETQYFGPGTRLLVL.